These 3 T cell receptor beta chains originate from one sample sequenced in a study of OX40 agonist ivuxolimab in advanced cancers. TCRdb keeps only in-frame clones here, not all; method: immunoSEQ multiplex PCR. The data hold fewer than 45,000 clones, with 80% to 90% observed a single time. Sequenced material: CD4+ or CD8+ T cells sorted from blood, taken in a trial of the OX40 agonist ivuxolimab. The receptors shown here come from an adult with an advanced solid tumor such as melanoma, head and neck, liver or kidney cancer.

The chain is built from TRBV30 and TRBJ1-2; D gene ambiguous. V was clipped by 0 bases and J by 2 bases, with 10 bases between them. CDR1 GTSNPN and CDR2 SVGIG come from the germline V gene (reference sequence). This CDR3 contains 14 residues. The CDR3 DNA reads as TGTGCCTGGAGTGTACTGGGCAGAAACTATGGCTACACCTTC. Protein: CAWSVLGRNYGYTF.

The chain carries TRBV13 and TRBJ1-5; TRBD1 agrees at 7 bases. The CDR3 sequence is 14 residues long. The V and J ends lost 3 bases and 3 bases, in that order; junction bases with no gene match: 2. The V gene's germline CDR1 is PRHDT and CDR2 FYEKMQ (reference sequence). CDR3 in amino acids: CASSLGQSNQPQHF. CDR3 nucleotide sequence: TGTGCCAGCAGCTTGGGACAGTCCAATCAGCCCCAGCATTTT.

The rearrangement joins TRBV7-3 to TRBJ2-5; D gene uncertain. In germline, CDR1 is SGHTA, CDR2 FQGTGA. There are 16 residues in the CDR3. V was pared by 4 bases and J by 5 bases, with 20 bases between. CDR3 DNA: TGTGCCAGCAGCTGGGTCCGGTTGACCTCCGGGGAGACCCAGTACTTC. Translation gives CASSWVRLTSGETQYF.